These 3 T cell receptor beta chains originate from one sample sequenced in a study of cytomegalovirus exposure and HLA in healthy donors. Some clones are missing from TCRdb's copy, which holds only in-frame ones; the method was immunoSEQ multiplex PCR. The sample shows 150,000 to 180,000 clones, about 88% of them seen only once. Sequencing used PBMCs. Receptor source: a man aged 18 to 30 in good health and CMV-seropositive.

This clone appeared a single time. The chain recombines TRBV4-1 with TRBJ2-3; unclear D gene. Germline assignment: CDR1 MGHRA and CDR2 YSYEKL. This CDR3 region has 15 residues. V lost 0 bases, J lost 1 base, and 8 bases lay in between. The CDR3 spells CASSQERAGTDTQYF. DNA for the CDR3: TGCGCCAGCAGCCAAGAAAGAGCCGGCACAGATACGCAGTATTTT.

This clone was recorded only once. The rearrangement uses TRBV5-1 and TRBJ1-4; D remains ambiguous. This CDR3 is 16 amino acids long. Trimming left V 6 bases short and J 0 bases short, with 15 bases between. Per germline, CDR1 SGHRS and CDR2 YFSETQ. CDR3 bases: TGCGCCAGCACACGGTGGTTCGTAGCAACTAATGAAAAACTGTTTTTT. This translates into CASTRWFVATNEKLFF.

The V call is TRBV2, the J call TRBJ1-1, with 10 bases aligning to TRBD1. With V trimmed by 0 bases and J by 4 bases, 11 bases remained unmatched. The germline V gene has CDR1 SNHLY and CDR2 FYNNEI. The CDR3 is 18 residues long. In nucleotides, the CDR3 is TGTGCCAGCAGTGAAGCGCTTCGACAGGGGGCTCGAGGCACTGAAGCTTTCTTT. Encoded protein: CASSEALRQGARGTEAFF. Full variable domain (rest looked up from reference TRBV2 and TRBJ1-1): EPEVTQTPSHQVTQMGQEVILRCVPISNHLYFYWYRQILGQKVEFLVSFYNNEISEKSEIFDDQFSVERPDGSNFTLKIRSTKLEDSAMYFCASSEALRQGARGTEAFFGQGTRLTVV.